Below, 27 T cell receptor beta chains from the same sample are listed, as sequenced in a study of T cells expressing NK-cell markers. TCRdb reprocessed the 5' RACE reads, with one entry per CDR3 protein and no DNA. Its listing shows approximately 420,000 distinct CDR3 sequences. Sequences were obtained from blood T cells: a sorted CD56 or NKG2C T cell subset, CD4+ or CD8+ T cells, or bulk PBMC T cells (not recorded which). These receptor sequences come from a woman aged 45-60 years in good health.

This chain joins TRBV20-1 and TRBJ1-4. Germline CDR1 reads DFQATT; CDR2 reads SNEGSKA (reference sequence). There are 14 residues in the CDR3. The CDR3 loop is CSASRNPTNEKLFF.

The rearrangement uses TRBV7-9 and TRBJ2-6; TCRdb picks TRBD1, but there is no DNA to check that call. The CDR3 has 16 amino acids. The V gene's germline CDR1 is SEHNR and CDR2 FQNEAQ (reference sequence). CDR3: CASSTGFASGANVLTF.

The V gene is TRBV29-1, the J gene TRBJ2-2; the D gene TCRdb calls, TRBD1, cannot be checked with no DNA. This CDR3 has 13 amino acids. Germline V gene lookup returns CDR1 SQVTM and CDR2 ANQGSEA. CDR3 sequence: CSVERIRAGELFF.

The chain joins TRBV5-1 to TRBJ2-5; TCRdb's D call, TRBD1, is unchecked because there is no DNA. The CDR3 has 17 residues. Germline CDR1 and CDR2: SGHRS and YFSETQ. This CDR3 is CASSLAGTGPFQETQYF.

The rearrangement uses TRBV6-5 and TRBJ2-2. Germline lookup yields CDR1 MNHEY and CDR2 SVGAGI. The CDR3 covers 15 residues. CDR3 residues: CATGTSPPNTGELFF.

V gene TRBV7-6 combines with J gene TRBJ2-1; TCRdb's D gene call, TRBD1, goes unchecked for lack of DNA. The CDR3 consists of 18 residues. Germline values: CDR1 SGHVS, CDR2 FNYEAQ. The chain's CDR3 is CASSPPSGRGFSYNEQFF.

This chain uses TRBV11-2 with TRBJ2-1; TCRdb returns TRBD1, unconfirmable since there is no DNA. From germline, CDR1 is SGHAT and CDR2 FQNNGV. This CDR3 contains 15 residues. CDR3 residues: CASSQPTGEGSEQFF.

This chain's CDR3 is CASTTTARGSNQPQHF. The V and J genes are TRBV19 and TRBJ1-5. The CDR3 has 16 amino acids. Germline V CDR1 and CDR2: LNHDA, SQIVND (reference sequence).

The chain links TRBV29-1 to TRBJ2-3; TCRdb's D call, TRBD1, is unchecked because there is no DNA. The CDR3 totals 12 residues. Germline CDR1 SQVTM, CDR2 ANQGSEA. CDR3 residues: CSVKGAKDTQYF.

The rearrangement uses TRBV27 and TRBJ2-5; TCRdb's D gene call, TRBD1, goes unchecked for lack of DNA. The CDR3 sequence is 15 residues long. Per germline, CDR1 MNHEY and CDR2 SMNVEV (reference sequence). CDR3: CASSLRDSGGETQYF.

V and J are TRBV14 and TRBJ2-1; TCRdb selects TRBD2, and the lack of DNA leaves this call unchecked. Germline values: CDR1 SGHDN, CDR2 FVKESK. This CDR3 is 18 amino acids long. The CDR3 spells CASSPLDRGLASINEQFF.

The chain combines TRBV10-3 with TRBJ2-3. The CDR3 sequence is 12 residues long. Germline-derived CDR1 and CDR2 are ENHRY and SYGVKD. The CDR3 protein is CAISGEEDTQYF.

This sequence joins TRBV12-3 or TRBV12-4 and TRBJ1-2. The CDR3 is 14 amino acids. The CDR3: CASSFGDGDYGYTF.

The chain carries TRBV29-1 and TRBJ1-3; TCRdb reports TRBD1, a call that lacks DNA to check it against. Looked up from germline, CDR1 is SQVTM and CDR2 is ANQGSEA. CDR3 length: 14 amino acids. CDR3 sequence reads: CSVAGQEAGNTIYF.

This chain joins TRBV29-1 and TRBJ1-5. The CDR3 consists of 14 residues. Germline-derived CDR1 and CDR2 are SQVTM and ANQGSEA. CDR3 amino acids: CSVETGIGNQPQHF. The full variable domain, in which reference TRBV29-1 and TRBJ1-5 provide the parts outside the CDR3, is SAVISQKPSRDICQRGTSLTIQCQVDSQVTMMFWYRQQPGQSLTLIATANQGSEATYESGFVIDKFPISRPNLTFSTLTVSNMSPEDSSIYLCSVETGIGNQPQHFGDGTRLSIL.

The chain couples TRBV20-1 to TRBJ2-5; absent DNA, TCRdb's TRBD1 call cannot be checked. Germline V gene data show CDR1 as DFQATT and CDR2 as SNEGSKA (reference sequence). This CDR3 spans 17 amino acids. The CDR3 spells CSASHYSTSAPWETQYF.

The rearrangement links TRBV4-1 to TRBJ1-1. The CDR3 runs 14 residues. Germline V CDR1 and CDR2: MGHRA, YSYEKL. The CDR3 protein is CASSPRDWNTEAFF.

V and J are TRBV6-5 and TRBJ1-2; TCRdb proposes TRBD1, but this gene call is untestable without DNA. Germline CDR1 reads MNHEY; CDR2 reads SVGAGI. The CDR3 extends over 13 amino acids. CDR3 amino acids: CASTPDRGYGYTF.

The gene calls are TRBV27 and TRBJ2-7; as DNA is missing, the TRBD1 call by TCRdb cannot be tested. Germline-derived CDR1 and CDR2 are MNHEY and SMNVEV (reference sequence). CDR3 length: 15 residues. CDR3: CASSFQGTGTYEQYF.

V gene TRBV6-1 combines with J gene TRBJ2-1; checking the TCRdb D call of TRBD2 is not possible without DNA. CDR3 length equals 15 residues. Germline lookup yields CDR1 MNHNS and CDR2 SASEGT. This CDR3 reads CASSPHGGSGGEQFF.

The chain has TRBV5-1 and TRBJ1-3. CDR3 length: 14 amino acids. Germline CDR1 is SGHRS and CDR2 is YFSETQ. CDR3 sequence: CASSLGSGGNTIYF.

This rearrangement joins TRBV6-5 to TRBJ2-7; checking the TCRdb D call of TRBD1 is not possible without DNA. Germline V CDR1 and CDR2: MNHEY, SVGAGI. The CDR3 is 13 residues long. The CDR3 sequence is CASSSGPNYEQYF.

The chain uses TRBV18 and TRBJ2-1; without DNA, the TCRdb call of TRBD1 cannot be checked. This CDR3 comprises 16 residues. Germline loops: CDR1 KGHSH, CDR2 LQKENI. The CDR3 is CASSPTGVLGNNEQFF. Based on the CDR3 plus reference TRBV18 and TRBJ2-1, the full variable domain is NAGVMQNPRHLVRRRGQEARLRCSPMKGHSHVYWYRQLPEEGLKFMVYLQKENIIDESGMPKERFSAEFPKEGPSILRIQQVVRGDSAAYFCASSPTGVLGNNEQFFGPGTRLTVL.

V usage is TRBV15 and J usage is TRBJ1-1; the TCRdb call, TRBD1, lacks DNA for checking. Germline-derived CDR1 and CDR2 are LNHNV and YYDKDF (reference sequence). The CDR3 is made up of 13 amino acids. The chain's CDR3 is CATRSGGYAEAFF.

The CDR3 is CASSSTMRQFF. The chain recombines TRBV12-3 or TRBV12-4 with TRBJ2-1. The CDR3 is made up of 11 amino acids.

This rearrangement joins TRBV7-9 to TRBJ2-3; TCRdb outputs TRBD1, but without DNA this stays unchecked. Germline lookup yields CDR1 SEHNR and CDR2 FQNEAQ (reference sequence). This CDR3 is built from 15 residues. The CDR3 is CASSTTGGATDTQYF.

This rearrangement joins TRBV20-1 to TRBJ2-3; checking the TCRdb D call of TRBD1 is not possible without DNA. This CDR3 is built from 13 residues. CDR1 and CDR2 from the germline V gene are DFQATT and SNEGSKA (reference sequence). CDR3 sequence: CSAPADRADTQYF.